The following is a TCR beta chain sequence with its context. The data derive from a study of blood T cell repertoires in COVID-19. Germline CDR1 is KGHSH and CDR2 is LQKENI. CDR3 length equals 13 residues. V was cut by 3 bases and J by 3 bases, with 9 bases left in between. Data came from immunoSEQ multiplex PCR; TCRdb stores just in-frame clones and leaves some out. The sample consists of 200,000 to 300,000 clones, about 90% of them appearing once. Sequencing was done on a sample of peripheral blood. The TCR was taken from a person aged 18 to 29 with COVID-19, enrolled during active disease. V usage is TRBV18 and J usage is TRBJ2-7; no clear D. The CDR3 here is CASSPGPYYEQYF. Written as DNA, the CDR3 is TGTGCCAGCTCACCTGGGCCCTACTACGAGCAGTACTTC. Full variable domain (missing parts from reference TRBV18 and TRBJ2-7): NAGVMQNPRHLVRRRGQEARLRCSPMKGHSHVYWYRQLPEEGLKFMVYLQKENIIDESGMPKERFSAEFPKEGPSILRIQQVVRGDSAAYFCASSPGPYYEQYFGPGTRLTVT.